This TCR beta chain was obtained from a study of blood T cell repertoires in COVID-19. Study-level information: Sites across the United States, Italy and Spain contributed samples from acute and convalescent COVID-19. Sources were T cells, B-cell-depleted T cells, or PBMCs; the material itself was cDNA or gDNA.

As originally analysed: Reference gene primer amplification gave estimated nucleated cell counts. Clones were sequenced by immunoSEQ multiplex PCR, and TCRdb holds only the in-frame ones, with some missing. V and J calls and clone size come straight from that table; D and trimming were deduced from the DNA. The table lists 200,000 to 250,000 clones, around 90% of them singletons. The specimen sequenced was peripheral blood. The TCR was taken from a woman under 30 who had recovered from COVID-19.

CDR3 residues: CASSSPRGTSAHNEQFF. CDR3 sequence (DNA): TGTGCCAGCAGCTCACCCCGGGGGACTAGCGCCCACAATGAGCAGTTCTTC. The chain recombines TRBV7-9 with TRBJ2-1, with TRBD2 matching 10 bases. Germline CDR1 reads SEHNR; CDR2 reads FQNEAQ (reference sequence). The CDR3 sequence is 17 residues long. The V gene end was trimmed by 4 bases and the J gene end by 5 bases; junction bases not matched to a gene: 11. Filled out from reference TRBV7-9 and TRBJ2-1, the complete variable domain reads DTGVSQNPRHKITKRGQNVTFRCDPISEHNRLYWYRQTLGQGPEFLTYFQNEAQLEKSRLLSDRFSAERPKGSFSTLEIQRTEQGDSAMYLCASSSPRGTSAHNEQFFGPGTRLTVL.